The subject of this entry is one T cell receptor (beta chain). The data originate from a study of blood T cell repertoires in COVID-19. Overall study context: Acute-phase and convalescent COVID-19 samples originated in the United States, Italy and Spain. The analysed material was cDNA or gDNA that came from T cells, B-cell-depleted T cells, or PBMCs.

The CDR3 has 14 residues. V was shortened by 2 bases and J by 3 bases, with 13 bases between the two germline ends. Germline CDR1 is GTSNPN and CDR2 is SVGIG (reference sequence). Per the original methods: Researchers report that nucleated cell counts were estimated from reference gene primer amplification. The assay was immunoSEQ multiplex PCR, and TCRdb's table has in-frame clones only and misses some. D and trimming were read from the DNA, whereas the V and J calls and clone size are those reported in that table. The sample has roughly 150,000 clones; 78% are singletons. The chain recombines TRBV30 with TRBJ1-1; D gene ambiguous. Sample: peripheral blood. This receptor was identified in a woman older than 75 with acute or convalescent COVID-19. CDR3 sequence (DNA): TGTGCCTGGAGTCCCCCAGGCAAATACACTGAAGCTTTCTTT. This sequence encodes CAWSPPGKYTEAFF.